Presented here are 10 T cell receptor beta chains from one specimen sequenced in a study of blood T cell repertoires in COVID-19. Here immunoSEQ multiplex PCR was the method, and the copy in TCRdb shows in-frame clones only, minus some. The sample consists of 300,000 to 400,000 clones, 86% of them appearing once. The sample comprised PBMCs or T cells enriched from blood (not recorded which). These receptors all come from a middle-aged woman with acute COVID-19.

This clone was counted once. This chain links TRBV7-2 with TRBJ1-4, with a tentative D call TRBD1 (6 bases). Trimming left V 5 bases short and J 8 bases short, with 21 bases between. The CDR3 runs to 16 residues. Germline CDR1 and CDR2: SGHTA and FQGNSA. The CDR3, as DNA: TGTGCCAGCAGCACGCGAAGGCCAGGGGAGAACGAAAAACTGTTTTTT. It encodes CASSTRRPGENEKLFF.

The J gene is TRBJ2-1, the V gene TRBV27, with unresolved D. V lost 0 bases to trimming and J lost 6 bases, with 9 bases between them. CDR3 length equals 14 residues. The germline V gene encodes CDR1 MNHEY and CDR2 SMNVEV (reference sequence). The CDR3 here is CASSLSNPINEQFF. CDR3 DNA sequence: TGTGCCAGCAGTTTATCCAACCCTATCAATGAGCAGTTCTTC.

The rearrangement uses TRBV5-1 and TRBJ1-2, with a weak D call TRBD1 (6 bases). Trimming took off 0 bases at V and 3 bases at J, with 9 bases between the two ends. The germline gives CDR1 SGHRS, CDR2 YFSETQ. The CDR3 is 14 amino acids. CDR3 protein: CASSLDRAYYGYTF. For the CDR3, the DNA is TGCGCCAGCAGCTTGGACAGGGCGTACTATGGCTACACCTTC.

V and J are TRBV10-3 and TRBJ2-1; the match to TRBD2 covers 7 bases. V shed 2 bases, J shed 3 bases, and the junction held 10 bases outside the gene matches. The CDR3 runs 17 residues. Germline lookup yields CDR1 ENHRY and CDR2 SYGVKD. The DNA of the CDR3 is TGTGCCATCAGTGAGAATGAACTAGCGCATAGCTACAATGAGCAGTTCTTC. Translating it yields CAISENELAHSYNEQFF.

CDR3 sequence (DNA): TGTGCCAGCAGCCCGAAAGGGGGCGGGGGGGTTCAAGAGACCCAGTACTTC. It translates to CASSPKGGGGVQETQYF. The chain has TRBV4-2 and TRBJ2-5, with 9 bases aligning to TRBD2. The junction had 11 bases not matched to a gene; V was cut back by 4 bases and J by 2 bases. Germline assignment: CDR1 LGHNA and CDR2 YNFKEQ. The CDR3 is 17 amino acids.

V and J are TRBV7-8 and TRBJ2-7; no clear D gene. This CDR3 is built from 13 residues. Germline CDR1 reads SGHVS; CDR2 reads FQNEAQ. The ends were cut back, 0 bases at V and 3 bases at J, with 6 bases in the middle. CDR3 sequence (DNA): TGTGCCAGCAGCTTAGCCCGGTTCTACGAGCAGTACTTC. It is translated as CASSLARFYEQYF.

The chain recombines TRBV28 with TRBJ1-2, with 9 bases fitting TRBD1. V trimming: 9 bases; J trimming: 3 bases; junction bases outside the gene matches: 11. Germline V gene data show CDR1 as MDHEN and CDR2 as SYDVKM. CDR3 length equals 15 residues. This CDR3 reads CASKAMGQGDYGYTF. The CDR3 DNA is TGTGCCAGTAAGGCCATGGGACAGGGAGACTATGGCTACACCTTC.

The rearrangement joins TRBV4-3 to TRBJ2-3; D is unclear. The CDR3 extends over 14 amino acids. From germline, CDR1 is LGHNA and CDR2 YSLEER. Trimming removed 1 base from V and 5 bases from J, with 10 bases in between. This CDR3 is CASSQVIRRDTQYF. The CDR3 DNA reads TGCGCCAGCAGCCAAGTCATCAGAAGAGATACGCAGTATTTT.

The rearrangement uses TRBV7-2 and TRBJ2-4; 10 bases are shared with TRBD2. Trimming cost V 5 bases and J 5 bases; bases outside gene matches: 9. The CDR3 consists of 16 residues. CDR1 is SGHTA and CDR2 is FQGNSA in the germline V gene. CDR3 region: CASSNKAGGPQNIQYF. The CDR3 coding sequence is TGTGCCAGCAGCAACAAAGCGGGGGGGCCCCAAAACATTCAGTACTTC. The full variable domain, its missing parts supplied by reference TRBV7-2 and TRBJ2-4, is GAGVSQSPSNKVTEKGKDVELRCDPISGHTALYWYRQSLGQGLEFLIYFQGNSAPDKSGLPSDRFSAERTGGSVSTLTIQRTQQEDSAVYLCASSNKAGGPQNIQYFGAGTRLSVL.

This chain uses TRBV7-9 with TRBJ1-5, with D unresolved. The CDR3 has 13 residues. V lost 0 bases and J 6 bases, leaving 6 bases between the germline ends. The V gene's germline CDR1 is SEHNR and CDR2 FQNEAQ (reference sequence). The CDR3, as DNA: TGTGCCAGCAGCTTAGCCAGAAGTCAGCCCCAGCATTTT. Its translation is CASSLARSQPQHF. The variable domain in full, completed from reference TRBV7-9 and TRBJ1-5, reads DTGVSQNPRHKITKRGQNVTFRCDPISEHNRLYWYRQTLGQGPEFLTYFQNEAQLEKSRLLSDRFSAERPKGSFSTLEIQRTEQGDSAMYLCASSLARSQPQHFGDGTRLSIL.